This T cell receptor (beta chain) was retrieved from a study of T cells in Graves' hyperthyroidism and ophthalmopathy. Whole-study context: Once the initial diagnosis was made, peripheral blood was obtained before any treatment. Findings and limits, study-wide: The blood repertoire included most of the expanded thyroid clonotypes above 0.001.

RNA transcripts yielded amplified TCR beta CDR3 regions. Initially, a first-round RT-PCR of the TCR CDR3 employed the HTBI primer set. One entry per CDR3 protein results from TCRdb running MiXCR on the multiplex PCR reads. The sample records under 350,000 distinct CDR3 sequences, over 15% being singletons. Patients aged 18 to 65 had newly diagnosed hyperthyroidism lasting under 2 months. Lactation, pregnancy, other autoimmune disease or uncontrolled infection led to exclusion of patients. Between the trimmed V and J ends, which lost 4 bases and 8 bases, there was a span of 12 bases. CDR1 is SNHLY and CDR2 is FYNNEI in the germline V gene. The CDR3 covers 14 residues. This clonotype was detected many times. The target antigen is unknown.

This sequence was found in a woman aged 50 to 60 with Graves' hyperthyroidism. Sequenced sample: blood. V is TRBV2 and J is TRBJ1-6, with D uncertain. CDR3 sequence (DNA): TGTGCCAGCAGTGTGAGGCGGATGGATTCACCCCTCCACTTT. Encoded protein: CASSVRRMDSPLHF.